This TCR beta chain came from a study of Graves' ophthalmopathy and Graves' hyperthyroidism. Study-level information: The authors collected peripheral blood at initial diagnosis, before any treatment. Overall study findings and caveats: Most expanded thyroid clonotypes above 0.001 frequency also appeared in blood.

Using RNA transcripts, the TCR beta CDR3 regions were amplified. An opening RT-PCR round employed HTBI primers and preceded a second-round multiplex PCR. MiXCR, applied by TCRdb to the multiplex PCR reads, yields one record per CDR3 protein. The sample has 200,000 to 250,000 distinct CDR3 sequences; over 25% are singletons. This clonotype has a count of ten or more. Its cognate antigen is unknown. No donor had other autoimmune disease, uncontrolled infection, pregnancy or lactation. This CDR3 has 14 amino acids. Trimming cost V 4 bases and J 9 bases; bases outside gene matches: 7. The source material was peripheral blood. The chain recombines TRBV12-3 or TRBV12-4 with TRBJ1-5; 9 positions agree with TRBD1. This sequence was found in a middle-aged man with Graves' ophthalmopathy. The CDR3 DNA follows: TGTGCCAGCAGTTGGGACAGGGCCGCCGGGCCCCAGCATTTT. This encodes CASSWDRAAGPQHF.